This is a list of T cell receptor beta chains from one sample in a study of vaccination and CD4 T cells after COVID-19. TCRdb itself ran the PCR reads through MiXCR, one entry per CDR3 protein. This sample has 10,000 to 15,000 distinct CDR3 sequences, with around 40% found just once. Their specific antigens are unknown. Source material: cultured CD4+ T cells from blood. The receptors here all came from a human donor with COVID-19. CDR3s leave out the opening cysteine and the closing phenylalanine or tryptophan. The order of the fields is V gene, J gene, CDR3 protein.

>TRBV20-1|TRBJ2-5
SASRGAGGGQETQY
>TRBV5-5|TRBJ2-7
ASSGGTYEQY
>TRBV7-9|TRBJ1-1
ASSPDRGDVTEAF
>TRBV7-9|TRBJ1-2
ASSLSGTKNGYT
>TRBV6-1|TRBJ2-3
ASSPPRRGVTDTQY
>TRBV6-2/TRBV6-3|TRBJ2-3
ASSLGQVVGADTQY
>TRBV30|TRBJ2-2
AWRGIKNTGELF
>TRBV6-2/TRBV6-3|TRBJ1-5
ASSYSSTAHNQPQH
>TRBV7-3|TRBJ2-1
ASSQGDTGYNEQF
>TRBV4-3|TRBJ2-3
ASSQEGVADTQY
>TRBV6-1|TRBJ1-2
ASREEGQGIRGYT
>TRBV27|TRBJ2-3
ASMRDPGPDTQY
>TRBV27|TRBJ1-5
ASRTTGYNQPQH
>TRBV19|TRBJ2-7
ASNSGGNDYEQY
>TRBV24-1|TRBJ1-1
ATSDRDSGEAF
>TRBV27|TRBJ2-3
ASSPTTDTQY
>TRBV2|TRBJ1-5
ASSVDRDQPQH
>TRBV7-2|TRBJ1-1
ASSSRGGRTEAF
>TRBV10-3|TRBJ1-2
AISEPDRGDFGYT
>TRBV5-1|TRBJ2-3
ASSSGYSTDTQY
>TRBV14|TRBJ2-3
ASRQAGTDTQY
>TRBV5-4|TRBJ2-2
ASSFQGMGGELF
>TRBV5-1|TRBJ1-3
ASSLEGGSGNTIY
>TRBV21-1|TRBJ2-7
ASSLPYRGRYEQY
>TRBV5-4|TRBJ1-6
ASSLDGSLNSPLH
>TRBV20-1|TRBJ2-7
SAWTSGDPYEQY
>TRBV20-1|TRBJ1-5
SASPGESFNQPQH
>TRBV21-1|TRBJ1-1
ASSNRTPNTEAF
>TRBV29-1|TRBJ2-2
SVEVSGTGFIGELF
>TRBV5-6|TRBJ1-2
ASSLSQQGYGYT
>TRBV20-1|TRBJ2-1
SARGLPISYNEQF
>TRBV2|TRBJ2-7
ASSETGYEQY
>TRBV10-2|TRBJ2-3
AAGTDTQY
>TRBV6-1|TRBJ2-5
ASTTGGLETQY
>TRBV7-6|TRBJ1-5
ASSLAGQGQPQH
>TRBV24-1|TRBJ2-2
ATSDLYDTGELF
>TRBV6-2/TRBV6-3|TRBJ1-1
ASSIPGQRNTEAF
>TRBV20-1|TRBJ1-2
SARDGGYT
>TRBV12-3/TRBV12-4|.
ASSFGGAIFEQY
>TRBV7-2|TRBJ2-5
ASSPRSSGTGVETQY
>TRBV5-8|TRBJ1-1
ASSLYREGPRTTEAF